This T cell receptor beta chain was obtained from a study of CD8 T cells in Susac syndrome. High-throughput TCR beta sequencing covered peripheral CD8+ and CD4+ T cells. TEMRA cells were FACS-enriched, while CD8+ and CD4+ T cells were negatively isolated. Unmatched junction bases numbered 2, after V lost 6 bases and J lost 2 bases. Germline V gene sequence: CDR1 SNHLY, CDR2 FYNNEI. This CDR3 spans 14 amino acids. Reverse transcription of about 0.45 to 1 ug RNA was carried out with random hexamers. The method of amplification for TCR beta CDR3 was immunoSEQ multiplex PCR, covering 54 Vbeta and 13 Jbeta. MiXCR was run by TCRdb on the immunoSEQ multiplex PCR reads, yielding one entry per CDR3 protein. The sample lists 150,000 to 160,000 distinct CDR3 sequences; around 95% were seen once. Notes on this clonotype: The antigen remains unidentified.

Study-level findings and limits: As the study acknowledged, the number of individuals who were part of its TCR sequencing and HLA analysis was relatively small.

The TCR originated in a human donor with multiple sclerosis. The sequencing input was CD8+ T cells from PBMCs. V is TRBV2 and J is TRBJ2-1; 9 nucleotides align to TRBD1. The CDR3: CASRTGGPYNEQFF. CDR3 coding DNA: TGTGCCAGCAGAACAGGGGGCCCCTACAATGAGCAGTTCTTC. Supplemented by reference TRBV2 and TRBJ2-1, the full variable domain reads EPEVTQTPSHQVTQMGQEVILRCVPISNHLYFYWYRQILGQKVEFLVSFYNNEISEKSEIFDDQFSVERPDGSNFTLKIRSTKLEDSAMYFCASRTGGPYNEQFFGPGTRLTVL.